What follows are 6 T cell receptor beta chains derived from one specimen sequenced in a study of OX40 agonist ivuxolimab in advanced cancers. The repertoire was sequenced with immunoSEQ multiplex PCR; TCRdb's copy has only in-frame clones and lacks some. Of some 98,000 clones listed, 75% to 95% are singletons. The source was CD4+ or CD8+ T cells sorted from blood, collected in a trial of the OX40 agonist ivuxolimab. These receptors all stem from an adult with an advanced solid tumor such as melanoma, head and neck, liver or kidney cancer.

V is TRBV10-3 and J is TRBJ2-7; D not certain. The CDR3 is made up of 15 amino acids. Germline-derived CDR1 and CDR2 are ENHRY and SYGVKD. V lost 4 bases and J lost 4, with 17 bases in between. The CDR3 loop is CAISGADVMSYEQYF. The CDR3 DNA reads TGTGCCATCAGTGGGGCGGACGTGATGTCTTACGAGCAGTACTTC.

J is TRBJ2-2 and V is TRBV11-2, with 11 bases fitting TRBD2. The junction had 14 bases not matched to a gene; V was cut back by 4 bases and J by 7 bases. Looked up from germline, CDR1 is SGHAT and CDR2 is FQNNGV. The CDR3 is made up of 18 amino acids. For the CDR3, the DNA is TGTGCCAGCAGCTCCCTTGGTAGCGGGAGGGCCCGGGACGGGGAGCTGTTTTTT. It yields the protein CASSSLGSGRARDGELFF.

The genes are TRBV9 and TRBJ2-1, with 12 bases identical to TRBD2. Germline trimming cut 4 bases from V and 4 bases from J; bases unmatched to any gene: 6. Per germline, CDR1 SGDLS and CDR2 YYNGEE. The CDR3 sequence is 16 residues long. The DNA for the CDR3 is TGTGCCAGCAGCTTCCGACTAGCGGGAGTTTACAATGAGCAGTTCTTC. Translating it yields CASSFRLAGVYNEQFF.

The J gene is TRBJ2-7, the V gene TRBV11-2; 7 bases agree with TRBD2. V was pared by 1 base and J by 1 base, with 4 bases of the junction left unmatched. The CDR3 sequence is 15 residues long. Germline loops: CDR1 SGHAT, CDR2 FQNNGV. CDR3 in DNA: TGTGCCAGCAGCTTAGGGGGGGGACTATCCTACGAGCAGTACTTC. Translation: CASSLGGGLSYEQYF.

In this sample, this clone turned up once. The chain recombines TRBV6-5 with TRBJ2-4; 9 bases agree with TRBD2. CDR1 and CDR2 (germline): MNHEY, SVGAGI. V was clipped by 6 bases and J by 4 bases; unmatched bases: 1. The CDR3 is 13 amino acids. The CDR3 here is CASRLAGKNIQYF. The CDR3, as DNA: TGTGCCAGCAGACTAGCGGGTAAAAACATTCAGTACTTC.

V and J are TRBV7-8 and TRBJ2-1; TRBD2 aligns across 8 bases. The CDR3 extends over 17 amino acids. In germline, CDR1 is SGHVS, CDR2 FQNEAQ. The junction had 14 bases not matched to a gene; V was cut back by 2 bases and J by 8 bases. CDR3 residues: CASSLSGRGLSLDEQFF. The CDR3 DNA reads as TGTGCCAGCAGCTTAAGCGGGAGAGGGCTGAGTTTGGATGAGCAGTTCTTC.